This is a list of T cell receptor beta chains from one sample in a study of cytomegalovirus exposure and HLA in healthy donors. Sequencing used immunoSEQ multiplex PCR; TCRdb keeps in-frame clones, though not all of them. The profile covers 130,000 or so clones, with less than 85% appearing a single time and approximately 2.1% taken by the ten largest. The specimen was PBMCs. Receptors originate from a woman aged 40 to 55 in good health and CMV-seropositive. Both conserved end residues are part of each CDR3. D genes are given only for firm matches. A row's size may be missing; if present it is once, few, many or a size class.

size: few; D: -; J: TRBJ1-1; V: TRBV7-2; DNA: TGTGCCAGCAGCTTAGAGAGGAGCCCGGGAACTTTCTTT; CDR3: CASSLERSPGTFF
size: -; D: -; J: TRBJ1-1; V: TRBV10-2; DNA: TGCGCCAGCACCGCGTTGGGCTTCACTGAAGCTTTCTTT; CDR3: CASTALGFTEAFF
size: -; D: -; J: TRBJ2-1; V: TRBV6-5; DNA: TGTGCCAGCAGTTCCCCCTTAAGGAGCTCCTACAATGAGCAGTTCTTC; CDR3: CASSSPLRSSYNEQFF
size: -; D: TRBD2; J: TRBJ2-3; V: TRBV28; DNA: TGTGCCAGCAGTTCCCCCTCAGCGGGAGGCCTTAGCACAGATACGCAGTATTTT; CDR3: CASSSPSAGGLSTDTQYF
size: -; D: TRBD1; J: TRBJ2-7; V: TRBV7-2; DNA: TGTGCCAGCAGCGCCCGGACAGGGGGGTCCCACGAGCAGTACTTC; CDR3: CASSARTGGSHEQYF
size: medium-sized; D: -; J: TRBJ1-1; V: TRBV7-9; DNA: TGTGCCAGCAGCTTAGGACATATGGCCGGGGTTCGGAACACTGAAGCTTTCTTT; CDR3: CASSLGHMAGVRNTEAFF
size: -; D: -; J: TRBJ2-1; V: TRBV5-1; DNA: TGCGCCAGCAGCTTGCGCAGGGTGGGCTATTTGGCGTACAATGAGCAGTTCTTC; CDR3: CASSLRRVGYLAYNEQFF
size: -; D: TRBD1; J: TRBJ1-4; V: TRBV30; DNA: TGTGCCTGGAGTGTATATGGGACAGGGACTGAAAAACTGTTTTTT; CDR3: CAWSVYGTGTEKLFF
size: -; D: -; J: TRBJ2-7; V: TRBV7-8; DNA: TGTGCCAGCAGCTTAGCAGCGGGGGCAGGGGGCTCCTACGAGCAGTACTTC; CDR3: CASSLAAGAGGSYEQYF
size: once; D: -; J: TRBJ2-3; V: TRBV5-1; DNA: TGCGCCAGCAGCCCGGTGGGGCGCACAGATACGCAGTATTTT; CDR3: CASSPVGRTDTQYF
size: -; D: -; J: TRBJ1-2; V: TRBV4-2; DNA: TGTGCCAGCAGCCAAGAGAAGGGGAACTATGGCTACACCTTC; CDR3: CASSQEKGNYGYTF
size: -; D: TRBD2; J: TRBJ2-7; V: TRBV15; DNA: TGTGCCACCAGCAACGGGGGGATAACCTACGAGCAGTACTTC; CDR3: CATSNGGITYEQYF
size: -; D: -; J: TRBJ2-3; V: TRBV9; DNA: TGTGCCAGCAGCGTAGGTCCTATCGGAGATACGCAGTATTTT; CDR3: CASSVGPIGDTQYF
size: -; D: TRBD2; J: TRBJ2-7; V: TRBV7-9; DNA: TGTGCCAGCAGCTTTCGGGGGGGCAACGACGAGCAGTACTTC; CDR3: CASSFRGGNDEQYF
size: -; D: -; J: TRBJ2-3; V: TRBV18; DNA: TGTGCCAGCTCTCGAACCGAGCAGGGCACGCAGTATTTT; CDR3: CASSRTEQGTQYF
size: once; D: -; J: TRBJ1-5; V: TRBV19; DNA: TGTGCCAGTAGTGGAGCAGGGGACTATAGCAATCAGCCCCAGCATTTT; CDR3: CASSGAGDYSNQPQHF
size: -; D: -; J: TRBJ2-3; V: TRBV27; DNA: TGTGCCAGCAGTCCCCGGTTCTTAATCACAGATACGCAGTATTTT; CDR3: CASSPRFLITDTQYF
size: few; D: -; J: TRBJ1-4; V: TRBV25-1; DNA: TGTGCCAGCAGTAAACAGGGCCTAACTAATGAAAAACTGTTTTTT; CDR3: CASSKQGLTNEKLFF